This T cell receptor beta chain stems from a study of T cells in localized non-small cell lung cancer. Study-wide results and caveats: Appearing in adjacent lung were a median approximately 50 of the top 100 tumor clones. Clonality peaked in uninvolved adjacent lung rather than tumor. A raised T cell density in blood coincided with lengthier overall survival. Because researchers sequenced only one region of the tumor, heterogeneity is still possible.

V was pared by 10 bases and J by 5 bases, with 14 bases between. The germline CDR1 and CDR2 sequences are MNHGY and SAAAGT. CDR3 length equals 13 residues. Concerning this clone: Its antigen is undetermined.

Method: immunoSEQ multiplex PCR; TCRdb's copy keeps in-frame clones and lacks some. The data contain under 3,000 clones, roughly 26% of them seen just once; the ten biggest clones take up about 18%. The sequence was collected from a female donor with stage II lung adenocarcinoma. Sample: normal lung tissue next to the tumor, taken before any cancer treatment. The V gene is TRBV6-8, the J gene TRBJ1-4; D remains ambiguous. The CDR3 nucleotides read TGTGCCATCAGCCGACGGGTAAATGAAAAACTGTTTTTT. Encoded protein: CAISRRVNEKLFF.